This is a list of T cell receptor beta chains from one sample in a study of identical twins. One entry per CDR3 protein results from TCRdb running MiXCR on the 5' RACE reads. The repertoire has 1.5 million to 2 million distinct CDR3 sequences, about 32% of them found once; the top ten carry about 0.27%. Input material: cord blood. The receptors originated from a newborn girl in good health. The CDR3 runs from the conserved cysteine through the conserved F or W. The order of the fields is D gene, clone size, V gene, J gene, CDR3 DNA, CDR3 protein. D genes are given only for firm matches. Size tells how often a clone was seen (once, few, many) or the class of an expanded clone, and some rows leave it out.

.	.	TRBV28	TRBJ2-7	TGTGCCAGCAGTCCGTGGACAGCCCACGAGCAGTACTTC	CASSPWTAHEQYF
.	.	TRBV2	TRBJ2-3	TGTGCCAGCAGCCGGGACGAAGGGGGAGATACGCAGTATTTT	CASSRDEGGDTQYF
.	.	TRBV7-7	TRBJ2-7	TGTGCTAGCACATCCCCGAGACAGGTTACTGCCTACGAGCAGTACTTC	CASTSPRQVTAYEQYF
.	.	TRBV4-1	TRBJ1-5	TGCGCCAGCAGCCAAGAAGGGGGGGTGTATAGCAATCAGCCCCAGCATTTT	CASSQEGGVYSNQPQHF
.	few	TRBV7-2	TRBJ2-3	TGTGCCAGCAGCTTACCTAGACTCACAGATACGCAGTATTTT	CASSLPRLTDTQYF
.	.	TRBV19	TRBJ2-1	TGTGCCAGTAGTTGTCGGGGGGACACCTACAATGAGCAGTTCTTC	CASSCRGDTYNEQFF
.	few	TRBV11-2	TRBJ2-3	TGTGCCAGCAGAAAAGTCGGGCGGGCTACGCAGTATTTT	CASRKVGRATQYF
.	many	TRBV4-2	TRBJ2-3	TGTGCCAGCAGCCAAGATGTAGGCTACCTGAGCACAGATACGCAGTATTTT	CASSQDVGYLSTDTQYF
.	many	TRBV15	TRBJ2-7	TGTGCCACCAGCAGAGATCCGACAGTTAGCTACGAGCAGTACTTC	CATSRDPTVSYEQYF
TRBD1	many	TRBV5-1	TRBJ2-7	TGCGCCAGCAGCTTGGGACAGGGAATCTACGAGCAGTACTTC	CASSLGQGIYEQYF
.	many	TRBV28	TRBJ2-5	TGTGCCACCAACGGGTACCAAGAGACCCAGTACTTC	CATNGYQETQYF
TRBD2	.	TRBV4-2	TRBJ2-7	TGTGCCAGCAGCCAAGCGACTAGCAGGTACTACGAGCAGTACTTC	CASSQATSRYYEQYF
TRBD2	.	TRBV20-1	TRBJ2-1	TGCAGTGCGTCTGCGGGAGCCTACAATGAGCAGTTCTTC	CSASAGAYNEQFF
.	once	TRBV20-1	TRBJ1-2	TGCAGTGCTAGAGATGGCAGGACAGACTATGGCTACACCTTC	CSARDGRTDYGYTF
.	few	TRBV27	TRBJ1-1	TGTGCCAGCAGTTTAAGTACAGGGAGAGAAGCTTTCTTT	CASSLSTGREAFF
.	.	TRBV13	TRBJ2-7	TGTGCCAGCAGCTTCGGCAGGGATTCCTCCTACGAGCAGTACTTC	CASSFGRDSSYEQYF
.	.	TRBV27	TRBJ2-7	TGTGCCAGCAGTTATGTCAGCACCTACGAGCAGTACTTC	CASSYVSTYEQYF
TRBD1	.	TRBV3-1	TRBJ1-2	TGTGCCAGCAGCCAAGTGGGGACAGACCCGAACTATGGCTACACCTTC	CASSQVGTDPNYGYTF
.	few	TRBV25-1	TRBJ1-5	TGTGCCAGCATTGAAGTGGAGGACCAGCCCCAGCATTTT	CASIEVEDQPQHF
TRBD2	few	TRBV11-2	TRBJ2-7	TGTGCCAGCAGCTTTATCACGGGAGGGCCCAACGAGCAGTACTTC	CASSFITGGPNEQYF
.	many	TRBV20-1	TRBJ2-5	TGCAGTGCTACCCTCGGACAGCTGAAGGGGTACTTC	CSATLGQLKGYF
.	.	TRBV20-1	TRBJ1-4	TGCAGTGCTAGTCGTGGAGGGGCCGATGAAAAACTGTTTTTT	CSASRGGADEKLFF
TRBD1	.	TRBV27	TRBJ1-2	TGTGCCAGCGGACCGGGACAGGGTACCGGCTACACCTTC	CASGPGQGTGYTF
.	.	TRBV5-1	TRBJ1-1	TGCGCCAGCAGCTTGAGGTACAACACTGAAGCTTTCTTT	CASSLRYNTEAFF
TRBD1	.	TRBV2	TRBJ1-1	TGTGCCAGCCAACGACAGGGAATGAACACTGAAGCTTTCTTT	CASQRQGMNTEAFF
.	many	TRBV14	TRBJ2-7	TGTGCCAGCAGCCAAGACTGGGCTTTGTCGGCGAAGCAGTACTTC	CASSQDWALSAKQYF
TRBD2	.	TRBV5-6	TRBJ2-2	TGTGCCAGCAGCTTGTTGCTACTAGCGGGAGGCGGAGGCGGGGAGCTGTTTTTT	CASSLLLLAGGGGGELFF
TRBD1	many	TRBV20-1	TRBJ2-7	TGCAGTGCTAGAGCCCACAGGGGCGAGCAGTACTTC	CSARAHRGEQYF
.	.	TRBV7-9	TRBJ1-1	TGTGCCAGCAGCAAAGGTGGGGAGCCCACTGAAGCTTTCTTT	CASSKGGEPTEAFF
.	many	TRBV27	TRBJ1-2	TGTGCCAGCAGTTTATCGGGTCCACGCGGCTACACCTTC	CASSLSGPRGYTF
.	.	TRBV12-3/TRBV12-4	TRBJ1-6	TGTGCCAGCAGTTTAGCGACAGGACGAAATTCACCCCTCCACTTT	CASSLATGRNSPLHF
.	few	TRBV30	TRBJ2-2	TGTGCCTGCTTTACCCTCAACACCGGGGAGCTGTTTTTT	CACFTLNTGELFF
TRBD2	.	TRBV5-1	TRBJ2-4	TGCGCCAGCAGCTTGGCCGTCGGTAGCGGGGGAACCAAAAACATTCAGTACTTC	CASSLAVGSGGTKNIQYF
.	few	TRBV20-1	TRBJ2-3	TGCAGTGCCCATCCCTCAAGCACAGATACGCAGTATTTT	CSAHPSSTDTQYF
.	once	TRBV30	TRBJ2-3	TGTGCCTGGAGTGTCGGTGGGCCTAGCACAGATACGCAGTATTTT	CAWSVGGPSTDTQYF
.	.	TRBV11-2	TRBJ2-7	TGTGCCAGCAGCTTAGTGACTGGGTCCTACAATGAGCAGTACTTC	CASSLVTGSYNEQYF
TRBD2	few	TRBV18	TRBJ2-3	TGTGCCAGCTCAGCCATAACTAGCGGAAGCACAGATACGCAGTATTTT	CASSAITSGSTDTQYF
.	.	TRBV19	TRBJ2-7	TGTGCCAGTAGTAGCCAGGGACCGTCTACCTACGAGCAGTACTTC	CASSSQGPSTYEQYF
TRBD2	few	TRBV28	TRBJ2-3	TGTGCCAGCAGTAACCCGACTAGCGGGAGGGCAGATACGCAGTATTTT	CASSNPTSGRADTQYF
TRBD2	.	TRBV12-3/TRBV12-4	TRBJ2-1	TGTGCCAGCAGTCCCGTGGCGGGAGGGGTTGGCAATGAGCAGTTCTTC	CASSPVAGGVGNEQFF
TRBD2	many	TRBV29-1	TRBJ2-3	TGCAGCGTAACTAGCGTAAATACGCAGTATTTT	CSVTSVNTQYF
TRBD2	.	TRBV6-5	TRBJ2-3	TGTGCCAGCAGTTCACCTTCCTGGACTAGCGGCACAGATACGCAGTATTTT	CASSSPSWTSGTDTQYF
.	few	TRBV6-2/TRBV6-3	TRBJ1-5	TGTGCCAGCAGTTACAAAACGGGGTATCAGCCCCAGCATTTT	CASSYKTGYQPQHF
.	few	TRBV21-1	TRBJ2-1	TGTGCCAGCAGCAAAGAAACGGACGGGGGAAGCTCCTACAATGAGCAGTTCTTC	CASSKETDGGSSYNEQFF
TRBD1	.	TRBV20-1	TRBJ1-2	TGCAGTGCTTCCCGGACAGGTGGCTACACCTTC	CSASRTGGYTF
.	few	TRBV2	TRBJ2-4	TGTGCCAGCAGTGGGGTTAGGGGCCAAAACATTCAGTACTTC	CASSGVRGQNIQYF
TRBD1	few	TRBV20-1	TRBJ2-7	TGCAGTGCTAGAGATCTGAAGGGGGCGCTGACCTACGAGCAGTACTTC	CSARDLKGALTYEQYF
.	few	TRBV12-3/TRBV12-4	TRBJ1-6	TGTGCCAGCAGTTTTGGGGAGTATAATTCACCCCTCCACTTT	CASSFGEYNSPLHF